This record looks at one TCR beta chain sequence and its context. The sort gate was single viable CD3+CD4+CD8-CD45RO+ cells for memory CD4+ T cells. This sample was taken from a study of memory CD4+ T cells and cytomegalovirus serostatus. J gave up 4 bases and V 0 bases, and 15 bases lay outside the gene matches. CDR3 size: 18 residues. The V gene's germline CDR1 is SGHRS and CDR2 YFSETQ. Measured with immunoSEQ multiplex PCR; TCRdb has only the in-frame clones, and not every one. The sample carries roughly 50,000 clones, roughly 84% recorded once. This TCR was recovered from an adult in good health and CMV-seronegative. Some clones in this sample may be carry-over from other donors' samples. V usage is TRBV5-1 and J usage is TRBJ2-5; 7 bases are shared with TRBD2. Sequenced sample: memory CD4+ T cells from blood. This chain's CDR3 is CASSLGVAGAPRPETQYF. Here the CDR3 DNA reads TGCGCCAGCAGCTTGGGGGTAGCGGGTGCTCCTAGACCAGAGACCCAGTACTTC. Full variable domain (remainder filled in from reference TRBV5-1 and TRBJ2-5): KAGVTQTPRYLIKTRGQQVTLSCSPISGHRSVSWYQQTPGQGLQFLFEYFSETQRNKGNFPGRFSGRQFSNSRSEMNVSTLELGDSALYLCASSLGVAGAPRPETQYFGPGTRLLVL.